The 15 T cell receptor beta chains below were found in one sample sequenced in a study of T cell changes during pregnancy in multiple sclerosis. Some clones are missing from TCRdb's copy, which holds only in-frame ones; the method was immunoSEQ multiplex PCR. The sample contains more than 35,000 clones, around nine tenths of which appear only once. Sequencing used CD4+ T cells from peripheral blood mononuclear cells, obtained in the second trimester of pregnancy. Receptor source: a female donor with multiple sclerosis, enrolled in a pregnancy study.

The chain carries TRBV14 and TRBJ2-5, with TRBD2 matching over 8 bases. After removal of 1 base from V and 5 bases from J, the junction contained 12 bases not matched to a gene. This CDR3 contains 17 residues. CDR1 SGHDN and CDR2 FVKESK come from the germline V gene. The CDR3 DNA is TGTGCCAGCAGCCAAGTTGAAGCGGGAGTAGCGCGGGAGACCCAGTACTTC. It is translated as CASSQVEAGVARETQYF. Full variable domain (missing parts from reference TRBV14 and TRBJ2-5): EAGVTQFPSHSVIEKGQTVTLRCDPISGHDNLYWYRRVMGKEIKFLLHFVKESKQDESGMPNNRFLAERTGGTYSTLKVQPAELEDSGVYFCASSQVEAGVARETQYFGPGTRLLVL.

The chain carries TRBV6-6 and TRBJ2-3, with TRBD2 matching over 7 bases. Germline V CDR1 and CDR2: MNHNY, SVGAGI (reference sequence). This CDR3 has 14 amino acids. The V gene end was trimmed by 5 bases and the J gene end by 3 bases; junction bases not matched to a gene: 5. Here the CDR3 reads CASSDRGSTDTQYF. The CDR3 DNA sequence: TGTGCCAGCAGTGATCGCGGGAGTACAGATACGCAGTATTTT.

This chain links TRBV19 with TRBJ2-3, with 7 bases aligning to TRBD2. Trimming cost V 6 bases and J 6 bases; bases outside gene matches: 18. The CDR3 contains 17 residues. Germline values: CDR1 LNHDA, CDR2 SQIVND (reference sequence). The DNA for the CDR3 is TGTGCCAGTAGAATCCGCCCTAGCGGCGTGGGACTCGATACGCAGTATTTT. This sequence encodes CASRIRPSGVGLDTQYF.

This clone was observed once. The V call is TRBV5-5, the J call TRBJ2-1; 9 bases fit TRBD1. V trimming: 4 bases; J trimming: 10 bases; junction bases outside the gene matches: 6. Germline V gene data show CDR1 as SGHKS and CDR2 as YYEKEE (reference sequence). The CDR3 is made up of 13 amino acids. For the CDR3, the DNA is TGTGCCAGCAGCGAACAGGGGGCTTACGAGCAGTTCTTC. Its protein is CASSEQGAYEQFF.

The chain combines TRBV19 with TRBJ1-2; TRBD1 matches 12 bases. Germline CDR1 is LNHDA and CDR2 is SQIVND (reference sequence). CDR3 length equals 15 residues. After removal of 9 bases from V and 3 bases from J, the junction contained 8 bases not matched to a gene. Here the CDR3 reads CASSSGTGGDYGYTF. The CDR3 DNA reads TGTGCCAGCTCATCCGGGACAGGGGGCGACTATGGCTACACCTTC.

CDR3 bases: TGTGCCAGCAGCTGGACAGGGGACTATGGCTACACCTTC. Translation: CASSWTGDYGYTF. V gene TRBV7-9 combines with J gene TRBJ1-2; 9 bases align to TRBD1. In germline, CDR1 is SEHNR, CDR2 FQNEAQ (reference sequence). After removal of 4 bases from V and 3 bases from J, the junction contained 0 bases not matched to a gene. The CDR3 runs 13 residues.

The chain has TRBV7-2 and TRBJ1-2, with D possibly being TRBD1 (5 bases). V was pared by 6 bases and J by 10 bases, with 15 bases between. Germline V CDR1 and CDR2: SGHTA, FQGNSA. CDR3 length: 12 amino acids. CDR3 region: CASSPDRSAYTF. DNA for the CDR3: TGTGCCAGCAGTCCCGACAGATCGGCCTACACCTTC.

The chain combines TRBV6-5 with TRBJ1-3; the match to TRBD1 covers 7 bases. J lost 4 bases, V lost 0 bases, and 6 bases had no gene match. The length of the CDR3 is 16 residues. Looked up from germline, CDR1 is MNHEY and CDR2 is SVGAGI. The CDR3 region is CASSYSTGTAGNTIYF. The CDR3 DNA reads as TGTGCCAGCAGTTACTCGACAGGGACAGCAGGAAACACCATATATTTT.

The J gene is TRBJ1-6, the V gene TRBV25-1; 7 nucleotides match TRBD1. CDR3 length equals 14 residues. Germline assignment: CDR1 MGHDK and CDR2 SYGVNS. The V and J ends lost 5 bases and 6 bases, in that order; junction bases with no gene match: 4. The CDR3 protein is CASSPGQFNSPLHF. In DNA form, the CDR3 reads TGTGCCAGCAGTCCGGGACAGTTTAATTCACCCCTCCACTTT.

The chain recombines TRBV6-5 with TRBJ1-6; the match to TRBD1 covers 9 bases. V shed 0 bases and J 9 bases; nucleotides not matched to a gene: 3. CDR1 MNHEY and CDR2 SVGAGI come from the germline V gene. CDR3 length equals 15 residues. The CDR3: CASSYSDRGVSPLHF. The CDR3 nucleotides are TGTGCCAGCAGTTACTCAGACAGGGGGGTTTCACCCCTCCACTTT.

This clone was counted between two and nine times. The CDR3 nucleotides read TGTGCCAGCAGCCCCACACAGAACACTGAAGCTTTCTTT. It specifies CASSPTQNTEAFF. The chain employs TRBV4-2 and TRBJ1-1, with D hard to call. CDR1 and CDR2 from the germline V gene are LGHNA and YNFKEQ. The germline V and J ends were trimmed by 4 bases and 1 base, with 7 bases remaining between them. CDR3 size: 13 residues.

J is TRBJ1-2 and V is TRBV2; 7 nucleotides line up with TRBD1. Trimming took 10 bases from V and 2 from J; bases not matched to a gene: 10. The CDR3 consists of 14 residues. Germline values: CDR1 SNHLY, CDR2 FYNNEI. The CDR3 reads CATPRGRENYGYTF. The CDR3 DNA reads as TGTGCCACACCCAGGGGGAGAGAAAACTATGGCTACACCTTC. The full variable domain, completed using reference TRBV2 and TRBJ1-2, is EPEVTQTPSHQVTQMGQEVILRCVPISNHLYFYWYRQILGQKVEFLVSFYNNEISEKSEIFDDQFSVERPDGSNFTLKIRSTKLEDSAMYFCATPRGRENYGYTFGSGTRLTVV.

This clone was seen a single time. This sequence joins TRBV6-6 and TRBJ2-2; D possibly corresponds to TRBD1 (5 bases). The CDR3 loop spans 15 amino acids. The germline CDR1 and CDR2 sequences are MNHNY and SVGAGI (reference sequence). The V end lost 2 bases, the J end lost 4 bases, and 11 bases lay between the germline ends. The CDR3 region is CASSYIGAGTGELFF. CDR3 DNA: TGTGCCAGCAGTTACATAGGGGCCGGCACCGGGGAGCTGTTTTTT.

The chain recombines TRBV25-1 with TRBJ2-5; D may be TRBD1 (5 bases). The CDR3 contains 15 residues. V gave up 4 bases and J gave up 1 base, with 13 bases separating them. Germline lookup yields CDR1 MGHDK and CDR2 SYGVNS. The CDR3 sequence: CASSAAQGFQETQYF. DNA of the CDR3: TGTGCCAGCAGTGCCGCCCAGGGATTCCAAGAGACCCAGTACTTC.

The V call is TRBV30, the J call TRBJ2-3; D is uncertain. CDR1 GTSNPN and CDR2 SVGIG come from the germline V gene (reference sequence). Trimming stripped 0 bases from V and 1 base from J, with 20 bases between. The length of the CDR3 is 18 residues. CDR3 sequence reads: CAWSVLRTSNGGTDTQYF. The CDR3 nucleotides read TGTGCCTGGAGTGTACTCAGAACAAGCAATGGAGGCACAGATACGCAGTATTTT.